The 26 T cell receptor beta chains given below trace back to one sample, sequenced in a study of cytomegalovirus exposure and HLA in healthy donors. Primers for the PCR totalled 60 Vbeta and 13 Jbeta. Libraries were prepared by immunoSEQ multiplex PCR; TCRdb keeps only in-frame clonotypes and omits some of them. The repertoire holds about 250,000 clones, around 80% seen once, with less than 0.4% in the top ten. The material sequenced was PBMCs. The origin of the receptors is a girl aged 2 to 9 in good health and CMV-seronegative.

This chain uses TRBV5-4 with TRBJ1-6; D remains ambiguous. Per germline, CDR1 SGHNT and CDR2 YYREEE (reference sequence). The CDR3 contains 15 residues. V was clipped by 0 bases and J by 9 bases, with 13 bases between them. This CDR3 is CASSLAMSVGSPLHF. In DNA, the CDR3 is TGTGCCAGCAGCTTGGCCATGTCAGTTGGTTCACCCCTCCACTTT.

The chain carries TRBV7-7 and TRBJ2-5; 7 bases match TRBD1. Trimming removed 5 bases from V and 2 bases from J; junction bases left unmatched: 2. The V gene's germline CDR1 is SSHAT and CDR2 FNYEAQ (reference sequence). CDR3 size: 13 residues. The CDR3 loop is CASSRDSQETQYF. CDR3 in DNA: TGTGCCAGCAGCCGGGACAGTCAAGAGACCCAGTACTTC.

DNA of the CDR3: TGTGCCAGCAGGAAACCGGGACAGGGGCGATACGAGCAGTACTTC. Translation gives CASRKPGQGRYEQYF. The V and J genes are TRBV28 and TRBJ2-7, with 10 bases identical to TRBD1. Germline trimming cut 6 bases from V and 4 bases from J; bases unmatched to any gene: 9. CDR1 is MDHEN, CDR2 SYDVKM, per germline. The CDR3 extends over 15 amino acids.

The chain employs TRBV28 and TRBJ2-3; D call uncertain. The CDR3 contains 10 residues. V was shortened by 5 bases and J by 7 bases, with 4 bases between the two germline ends. Germline CDR1 is MDHEN and CDR2 is SYDVKM. The CDR3 loop is CASSQNTQYF. CDR3 nucleotide sequence: TGTGCCAGCAGTCAGAATACGCAGTATTTT.

This clone was recorded once. V and J are TRBV11-2 and TRBJ1-1; D unclear. The V gene's germline CDR1 is SGHAT and CDR2 FQNNGV. The V and J ends lost 5 bases and 7 bases respectively, with 14 bases between them. This CDR3 has 13 residues. The CDR3: CASSVVSGIEAFF. The CDR3 DNA reads as TGTGCCAGCAGCGTCGTGTCGGGAATTGAAGCTTTCTTT.

This clone was seen only a few times. The V gene is TRBV11-2, the J gene TRBJ2-7; D unclear. The CDR3 extends over 16 amino acids. The V gene's germline CDR1 is SGHAT and CDR2 FQNNGV. V was shortened by 5 bases and J by 2 bases, with 19 bases between the two germline ends. CDR3 in amino acids: CASSPKVSRQTYEQYF. The CDR3, as DNA: TGTGCCAGCAGCCCGAAGGTTTCCAGGCAAACCTACGAGCAGTACTTC.

As DNA, the CDR3 is TGTGCCAGCAGAGGCTTAGGGGCTCAGCCCCAGCATTTT. It specifies CASRGLGAQPQHF. V usage is TRBV2 and J usage is TRBJ1-5; weak D call: TRBD1 (5 bases). With 6 bases removed from V and 6 bases from J, the gap between germline ends came to 12 bases. CDR3 size: 13 residues. Germline V lookup: CDR1 SNHLY, CDR2 FYNNEI.

This chain links TRBV27 with TRBJ2-1, with a possible D match to TRBD2 (6 bases). From germline, CDR1 is MNHEY and CDR2 SMNVEV (reference sequence). The CDR3 is 14 amino acids. Trimming left V 7 bases short and J 5 bases short, with 15 bases between. In DNA, the CDR3 is TGTGCCAGCACCCAAGGAGGGCCACACAATGAGCAGTTCTTC. Translation gives CASTQGGPHNEQFF.

J is TRBJ2-5 and V is TRBV6-5; D is unresolved. CDR3 length: 12 amino acids. With 7 bases removed from V and 4 bases from J, the gap between germline ends came to 10 bases. Germline CDR1 and CDR2: MNHEY and SVGAGI. The CDR3 DNA reads as TGTGCCAGCAAAGGTGGGCGAGAGACCCAGTACTTC. This translates into CASKGGRETQYF.

V is TRBV7-3 and J is TRBJ1-6, with D possibly TRBD1 on 5 matching bases. V lost 2 bases to trimming and J lost 7 bases, with 12 bases between them. Germline values: CDR1 SGHTA, CDR2 FQGTGA. The CDR3 loop spans 15 amino acids. CDR3 protein: CASSLWGERNSPLHF. CDR3 bases: TGTGCCAGCAGCTTATGGGGGGAGAGGAATTCACCCCTCCACTTT.

V usage is TRBV7-3 and J usage is TRBJ1-1; possibly TRBD1 for D (6 bases). V was pared by 2 bases and J by 8 bases, with 12 bases between. Per germline, CDR1 SGHTA and CDR2 FQGTGA. CDR3 length equals 13 residues. The CDR3: CASSLSGVGEAFF. In DNA, the CDR3 is TGTGCCAGCAGCTTATCAGGGGTGGGGGAAGCTTTCTTT.

The chain has TRBV4-2 and TRBJ2-7; 14 bases fit TRBD2. The CDR3 is made up of 17 amino acids. CDR1 and CDR2 (germline): LGHNA, YNFKEQ. Trimming at V came to 1 base and at J to 4 bases, leaving 6 bases not matched to a gene. CDR3 nucleotide sequence: TGTGCCAGCAGCCAAGGGGGACTAGCGGGAGCACGGTACGAGCAGTACTTC. Translation: CASSQGGLAGARYEQYF.

The chain combines TRBV7-2 with TRBJ2-5, with D possibly being TRBD1 (8 bases). TRBJ2-7 explains the end of the DNA better; the J call may be wrong. Germline CDR1 is SGHTA and CDR2 is FQGNSA. This CDR3 has 15 residues. CDR3 bases: TGTGCCAGCAGCATACAGGGGGGGTTTAAGAACGAGCAGTACTTC. It encodes CASSIQGGFKNEQYF.

The rearrangement uses TRBV7-9 and TRBJ2-7; the match to TRBD2 covers 11 bases. CDR3 length equals 18 residues. Germline CDR1 SEHNR, CDR2 FQNEAQ (reference sequence). V lost 4 bases, J lost 4 bases, and 15 bases stayed unmatched. As DNA, the CDR3 is TGTGCCAGCAGCTCCGGGACTAGCGGCCTGGTGCGACATTACGAGCAGTACTTC. Translating it yields CASSSGTSGLVRHYEQYF.

The rearrangement joins TRBV7-9 to TRBJ1-1; D remains ambiguous. V was clipped by 5 bases and J by 5 bases, with 6 bases between them. CDR3 length: 11 amino acids. CDR1 is SEHNR and CDR2 is FQNEAQ in the germline V gene (reference sequence). For the CDR3, the DNA is TGTGCCAGCAGCCCCCAAACTGAAGCTTTCTTT. Its translation is CASSPQTEAFF.

This chain's CDR3 is CASTEDRTGGLSNQPQHF. The CDR3 nucleotides are TGTGCCAGCACAGAAGACAGGACAGGGGGCCTTAGCAATCAGCCCCAGCATTTT. The chain carries TRBV28 and TRBJ1-5; TRBD1 matches at 11 bases. Looked up from germline, CDR1 is MDHEN and CDR2 is SYDVKM. V shed 7 bases, J shed 0 bases, and the junction held 11 bases outside the gene matches. The CDR3 is 18 residues long.

This chain connects TRBV29-1 to TRBJ2-5; TRBD1 might be the D (6 bases). The V and J ends lost 2 bases and 2 bases respectively, with 12 bases between them. The germline V gene has CDR1 SQVTM and CDR2 ANQGSEA. CDR3 length: 14 residues. CDR3 region: CSVERQGLQETQYF. For the CDR3, the DNA is TGCAGCGTTGAACGGCAGGGGTTACAAGAGACCCAGTACTTC.

The chain carries TRBV12-5 and TRBJ2-4, with 7 bases aligning to TRBD1. The germline CDR1 and CDR2 sequences are LGHNT and FRNRAP. Germline trimming cut 6 bases from V and 9 bases from J; bases unmatched to any gene: 26. The CDR3 length is 19 residues. The CDR3 DNA reads TGTGCTAGTGGCTTCGCCGGGACAGACACCCTTAGCCTGTCCGGCATTCAGTACTTC. It is translated as CASGFAGTDTLSLSGIQYF.

The V and J genes are TRBV28 and TRBJ1-2, with TRBD1 matching over 8 bases. Germline V gene lookup returns CDR1 MDHEN and CDR2 SYDVKM. V was pared by 4 bases and J by 4 bases, with 14 bases of the junction left unmatched. The CDR3 extends over 17 amino acids. CDR3 residues: CASSSTRRTGRLYGYTF. CDR3 in DNA: TGTGCCAGCAGTTCAACAAGGCGGACAGGGAGACTCTATGGCTACACCTTC.

The count of this clone is one. The chain recombines TRBV29-1 with TRBJ1-1; 12 nucleotides align to TRBD1. Looked up from germline, CDR1 is SQVTM and CDR2 is ANQGSEA. J gave up 10 bases and V 7 bases, and 7 bases lay outside the gene matches. The CDR3 consists of 12 residues. The CDR3 here is CSAGTGGLGAFF. In DNA form, the CDR3 reads TGCAGCGCCGGGACAGGGGGCTTGGGAGCTTTCTTT.

The chain couples TRBV5-1 to TRBJ2-5, with 7 bases matching TRBD1. CDR3 size: 14 residues. Germline-derived CDR1 and CDR2 are SGHRS and YFSETQ. Trimming removed 5 bases from V and 2 bases from J; junction bases left unmatched: 6. The CDR3: CASRTPGGQETQYF. For the CDR3, the DNA is TGCGCCAGCAGAACACCAGGGGGACAAGAGACCCAGTACTTC.

The J gene is TRBJ1-2, the V gene TRBV28; TRBD1 might be the D (5 bases). Germline V lookup: CDR1 MDHEN, CDR2 SYDVKM. There are 9 residues in the CDR3. V lost 11 bases to trimming and J lost 11 bases, with 12 bases between them. The chain's CDR3 is CAGACGYTF. Written as DNA, the CDR3 is TGTGCCGGGGCGTGTGGGTACACCTTC.

This chain joins TRBV10-3 and TRBJ2-2; 11 bases fit TRBD2. Germline values: CDR1 ENHRY, CDR2 SYGVKD. The J segment lost 5 bases and the V segment lost 5 bases, leaving 4 bases of the junction unmatched. The CDR3 extends over 15 amino acids. This CDR3 reads CAISKLAGETGELFF. The CDR3 nucleotides read TGTGCCATCAGTAAACTAGCGGGAGAGACCGGGGAGCTGTTTTTT.

The chain's CDR3 is CASSFPGQGGEKLFF. CDR3 coding DNA: TGTGCCAGCAGTTTCCCGGGACAGGGGGGTGAAAAACTGTTTTTT. The rearrangement uses TRBV28 and TRBJ1-4; 11 positions match TRBD1. CDR3 length equals 15 residues. Germline CDR1 reads MDHEN; CDR2 reads SYDVKM. V gave up 3 bases and J gave up 7 bases; unmatched junction bases: 4.

This clone was seen more than once but under ten times. This rearrangement joins TRBV4-1 to TRBJ2-1; 7 nucleotides match TRBD2. Germline-derived CDR1 and CDR2 are MGHRA and YSYEKL. V was pared by 3 bases and J by 5 bases, with 4 bases of the junction left unmatched. This CDR3 has 14 residues. The CDR3 protein is CASSHGGTNNEQFF. The CDR3 DNA is TGCGCCAGCAGCCACGGGGGGACCAACAATGAGCAGTTCTTC.

The chain employs TRBV11-2 and TRBJ2-7, with 10 bases aligning to TRBD1. Trimming cost V 3 bases and J 2 bases; bases outside gene matches: 7. The CDR3 loop spans 16 amino acids. The germline V gene encodes CDR1 SGHAT and CDR2 FQNNGV. DNA for the CDR3: TGTGCCAGCAGCTTTGGTTCCGGGACAGGGGCCTACGAGCAGTACTTC. Translated, it gives CASSFGSGTGAYEQYF.